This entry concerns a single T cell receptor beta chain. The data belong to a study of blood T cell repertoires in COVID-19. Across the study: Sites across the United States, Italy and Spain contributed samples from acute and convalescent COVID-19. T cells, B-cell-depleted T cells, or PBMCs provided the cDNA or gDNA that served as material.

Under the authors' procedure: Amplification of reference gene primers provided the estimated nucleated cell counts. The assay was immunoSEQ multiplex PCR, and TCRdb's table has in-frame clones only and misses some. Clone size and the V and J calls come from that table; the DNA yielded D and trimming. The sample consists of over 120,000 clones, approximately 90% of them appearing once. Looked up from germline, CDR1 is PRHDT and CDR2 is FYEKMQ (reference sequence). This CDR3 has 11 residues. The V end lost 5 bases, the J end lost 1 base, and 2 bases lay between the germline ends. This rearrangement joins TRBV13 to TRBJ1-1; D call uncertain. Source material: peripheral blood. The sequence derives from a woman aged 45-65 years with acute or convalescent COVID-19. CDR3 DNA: TGTGCCAGCAGCCGGAACACTGAAGCTTTCTTT. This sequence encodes CASSRNTEAFF.